This T cell receptor beta chain was identified in a study of blood T cells in healthy people across ages. The CDR3 runs to 13 residues. The germline CDR1 and CDR2 sequences are PRHDT and FYEKMQ (reference sequence). Trimming shortened V by 4 bases and J by 9 bases, and 14 bases separated the two germline ends. A second PCR, run for about 7 to 12 cycles, used a sample-barcoded 5' primer plus a J-beta primer mix. TCRdb passed the 5' RACE reads through MiXCR, listing each CDR3 protein once. This sample has about 800,000 distinct CDR3 sequences, with about 25% found just once. The data were also submitted as part of a second study, on T cells of mothers and their children.

The rearrangement links TRBV13 to TRBJ2-3, with no clear D. The specimen sequenced was blood. The sequence was obtained from a boy between 10 and 17 years old in good health. This CDR3 reads CASSYQGIRTQYF. The CDR3 region has the DNA TGTGCCAGCAGCTACCAAGGAATCAGGACGCAGTATTTT.